A few counts support the clone carrying this TCR beta chain. Its antigen remains unidentified. Germline CDR1 SGHAT, CDR2 FQNNGV. V gave up 4 bases and J gave up 5 bases; unmatched junction bases: 7. The CDR3 is 15 residues long. These data originate in a study of T cell repertoires in cytomegalovirus infection. Study as a whole: TCR beta signatures that were public indicated CMV infection and matching HLA type.

Overall study results and limits: The response measured ex vivo was dominated by TCR beta clonotypes (HLA-C-restricted and CMV-specific).

From the reads, TCRdb called clonotypes with MiXCR, one entry per CDR3 protein. The sample has about 190,000 distinct CDR3 sequences; roughly 28% are singletons. Sequenced: PBMCs. The chain links TRBV11-2 to TRBJ1-5, with 8 positions matching TRBD1. This TCR was recovered from a human donor in good health (CMV status not recorded). Some clones in this sample may be carry-over from other donors' samples. CDR3 sequence (DNA): TGTGCCAGCAGCTGGGGACAGGAGCCTTATCAGCCCCAGCATTTT. Amino acid sequence: CASSWGQEPYQPQHF.